This T cell receptor beta chain was sequenced in a study of OX40 agonist ivuxolimab in advanced cancers. Findings and caveats of the study: The study found that CD8+ T cells averaged more expanded clones than CD4+.

The investigators sampled blood at baseline, at cycle 4 day 1, and at cycle 7 day 1. The table came from immunoSEQ multiplex PCR; TCRdb's copy has only in-frame clones and leaves some out. The table records roughly 35,000 clones, less than 80% of them present only once. This clone has just a few counts. Its antigen is unknown. Per the germline V gene, CDR1 is SEHNR and CDR2 is FQNEAQ (reference sequence). V was clipped by 2 bases and J by 4 bases; unmatched bases: 7. The CDR3 loop spans 15 amino acids. The chain employs TRBV7-9 and TRBJ2-5; 7 bases fit TRBD1. This specimen was CD4+ or CD8+ T cells sorted from blood, taken in a trial of the OX40 agonist ivuxolimab. The TCR comes from an adult with an advanced solid tumor such as melanoma, head and neck, liver or kidney cancer. CDR3 sequence (DNA): TGTGCCAGCAGCTTATCCGACAGGGTTAGAGAGACCCAGTACTTC. As protein: CASSLSDRVRETQYF. Complete variable domain (other parts from reference TRBV7-9 and TRBJ2-5): DTGVSQNPRHKITKRGQNVTFRCDPISEHNRLYWYRQTLGQGPEFLTYFQNEAQLEKSRLLSDRFSAERPKGSFSTLEIQRTEQGDSAMYLCASSLSDRVRETQYFGPGTRLLVL.